The 4 T cell receptor beta chains listed next were all sequenced from one sample in a study of blood T cells in healthy people across ages. Together with a sample-barcoded 5' primer, a J-beta primer mix was included in a second PCR lasting about 7 to 11 cycles. Each CDR3 protein is one row after TCRdb ran MiXCR on the 5' RACE reads. The sample includes about 670,000 distinct CDR3 sequences, around 38% seen only once; the top ten take about 30%. The sequencing input was blood. These receptors originate from an elderly man in good health.

The V call is TRBV18, the J call TRBJ2-6; no firm D call. V lost 0 bases and J 0 bases, leaving 12 bases between the germline ends. The V gene's germline CDR1 is KGHSH and CDR2 LQKENI. The CDR3 consists of 18 residues. The CDR3 sequence is CASSPPGQPNSGANVLTF. The CDR3 DNA reads as TGTGCCAGCTCACCACCAGGGCAGCCCAACTCTGGGGCCAACGTCCTGACTTTC. The full variable domain, with the rest looked up from reference TRBV18 and TRBJ2-6, is NAGVMQNPRHLVRRRGQEARLRCSPMKGHSHVYWYRQLPEEGLKFMVYLQKENIIDESGMPKERFSAEFPKEGPSILRIQQVVRGDSAAYFCASSPPGQPNSGANVLTFGAGSRLTVL.

This clonotype was detected a few times. V usage is TRBV20-1 and J usage is TRBJ1-1; possible D gene TRBD1, 5 bases. CDR3 length equals 12 residues. Germline V gene lookup returns CDR1 DFQATT and CDR2 SNEGSKA (reference sequence). The germline V and J ends were trimmed by 6 bases and 4 bases, with 12 bases remaining between them. The CDR3 bases are TGCAGTGCCGGGGAGGGGACCACTGAAGCTTTCTTT. Protein: CSAGEGTTEAFF.

This clonotype was observed a few times. The gene calls are TRBV10-1 and TRBJ2-7; 9 nucleotides align to TRBD1. Germline loops: CDR1 WNHNN, CDR2 SYGVQD (reference sequence). The CDR3 spans 17 residues. The junction had 9 bases not matched to a gene; V was cut back by 0 bases and J by 3 bases. CDR3 region: CASSESPGTGMSYEQYF. Written as DNA, the CDR3 is TGCGCCAGCAGTGAGTCGCCTGGGACAGGGATGAGCTACGAGCAGTACTTC.

This chain links TRBV6-5 with TRBJ2-4, with TRBD2 identical over 12 bases. Trimming at V came to 8 bases and at J to 13 bases, leaving 12 bases not matched to a gene. This CDR3 is built from 14 residues. Germline V gene lookup returns CDR1 MNHEY and CDR2 SVGAGI. CDR3 sequence reads: CASGRLAGEGEQYF. DNA for the CDR3: TGTGCCAGCGGAAGACTAGCGGGGGAAGGGGAGCAGTACTTC.